One and the same sample provided the 19 T cell receptor beta chains below, sequenced in a study of shared clonotypes between healthy human individuals. Repertoires were generated with immunoSEQ multiplex PCR, while TCRdb's copy carries only in-frame clones and drops some. The profile shows around 2.5 million clones, approximately 93% of them singletons. The specimen sequenced was naive CD4+ T cells from PBMCs. Subset defined: CD45RA+ positively selected. Every receptor here comes from a man between 18 and 35 years old in good health. Some clones in this sample may be carry-over from other donors' samples.

This chain connects TRBV7-3 to TRBJ2-3; 9 bases fit TRBD2. This CDR3 has 15 residues. The V gene's germline CDR1 is SGHTA and CDR2 FQGTGA. The V gene end was trimmed by 6 bases and the J gene end by 5 bases; junction bases not matched to a gene: 9. The CDR3 DNA reads TGTGCCAGCAGTCTTATTGCGGGAGGGGGAGATACGCAGTATTTT. Amino acid sequence: CASSLIAGGGDTQYF. The whole variable domain, remainder taken from reference TRBV7-3 and TRBJ2-3, is GAGVSQTPSNKVTEKGKYVELRCDPISGHTALYWYRQSLGQGPEFLIYFQGTGAADDSGLPNDRFFAVRPEGSVSTLKIQRTERGDSAVYLCASSLIAGGGDTQYFGPGTRLTVL.

On this clone: This CDR3 is also generated by other DNA sequences in the sample. The J gene is TRBJ2-5, the V gene TRBV5-1; D uncertain. V was pared by 4 bases and J by 4 bases, with 11 bases between. The CDR3 consists of 13 residues. The V gene's germline CDR1 is SGHRS and CDR2 YFSETQ. The CDR3 DNA is TGCGCCAGCAGCCTCTCCCCCCCAGAGACCCAGTACTTC. Residues: CASSLSPPETQYF.

The chain is built from TRBV4-1 and TRBJ2-2; either TRBD1 or TRBD2 may fit D (6 bases each). CDR1 is MGHRA and CDR2 is YSYEKL in the germline V gene. The CDR3 contains 18 residues. V was trimmed by 1 base and J by 5 bases, leaving 20 bases between them. This CDR3 is CASSQVPGGRGRTGELFF. CDR3 DNA: TGCGCCAGCAGCCAAGTACCCGGGGGCAGGGGTCGGACCGGGGAGCTGTTTTTT.

The rearrangement links TRBV6-5 to TRBJ1-1, with 10 bases aligning to TRBD1. In germline, CDR1 is MNHEY, CDR2 SVGAGI. The V and J ends lost 6 bases and 4 bases, in that order; junction bases with no gene match: 2. CDR3 length: 13 amino acids. This CDR3 reads CASRGTGVTEAFF. Written as DNA, the CDR3 is TGTGCCAGCAGAGGGACAGGGGTCACTGAAGCTTTCTTT.

Concerning this clone: Other DNA sequences in this specimen translate into the identical CDR3. This chain connects TRBV5-1 to TRBJ1-2, with D unclear. Per germline, CDR1 SGHRS and CDR2 YFSETQ. The CDR3 is made up of 14 amino acids. V dropped 2 bases and J dropped 3 bases, with 11 bases sitting between them. DNA for the CDR3: TGCGCCAGCAGCTTCGTGGGAGGAGACTATGGCTACACCTTC. Residues: CASSFVGGDYGYTF.

The chain joins TRBV19 to TRBJ1-5, with 8 bases that match TRBD1. In germline, CDR1 is LNHDA, CDR2 SQIVND (reference sequence). Trimming took 6 bases from V and 2 from J; bases not matched to a gene: 15. The CDR3 runs 18 residues. The DNA for the CDR3 is TGTGCCAGTAGCAAACGACAGGGGTCGATTTACGGCAATCAGCCCCAGCATTTT. This encodes CASSKRQGSIYGNQPQHF.

In regard to this clone: The same CDR3 also results from other DNA sequences found in this sample. V usage is TRBV5-1 and J usage is TRBJ1-4; D possibly corresponds to TRBD1 (5 bases). The CDR3 has 15 amino acids. The germline gives CDR1 SGHRS, CDR2 YFSETQ. The V end was cut by 0 bases, the J end by 4 bases, with 10 bases between. The CDR3 DNA follows: TGCGCCAGCAGCTTGGCCCAGGGAGGTAATGAAAAACTGTTTTTT. Protein: CASSLAQGGNEKLFF.

The chain combines TRBV6-1 with TRBJ1-1; 7 positions match TRBD1. The CDR3 spans 15 residues. Germline V gene lookup returns CDR1 MNHNS and CDR2 SASEGT. J gave up 4 bases and V 7 bases, and 12 bases lay outside the gene matches. CDR3 protein: CASTGTVTKGTEAFF. The CDR3 bases are TGTGCCAGCACGGGGACAGTGACAAAGGGCACTGAAGCTTTCTTT.

The chain links TRBV9 to TRBJ2-5; D may be TRBD2 (5 bases). The CDR3 runs to 16 residues. The germline CDR1 and CDR2 sequences are SGDLS and YYNGEE. V lost 0 bases, J lost 5 bases, and 17 bases lay in between. The chain's CDR3 is CASSVDGARETETQYF. CDR3 DNA: TGTGCCAGCAGCGTAGATGGAGCGAGGGAAACGGAGACCCAGTACTTC.

The CDR3 sequence is CASSLGLAAYSYEQFF. In DNA form, the CDR3 reads TGCGCCAGCAGCTTGGGACTAGCGGCCTACAGCTATGAGCAGTTCTTC. The chain has TRBV5-1 and TRBJ2-1; 9 nucleotides line up with TRBD2. Germline V CDR1 and CDR2: SGHRS, YFSETQ. This CDR3 comprises 16 residues. The ends lost 0 bases at V and 8 bases at J; junction bases unmatched: 9.

The V and J genes are TRBV19 and TRBJ2-4; maybe TRBD1 (5 bases). The germline V gene has CDR1 LNHDA and CDR2 SQIVND (reference sequence). Trimming took off 3 bases at V and 6 bases at J, with 9 bases between the two ends. The CDR3 has 13 residues. The DNA for the CDR3 is TGTGCCAGTAGTATCCAGCAGGGAAACATTCAGTACTTC. It is translated as CASSIQQGNIQYF.

This clone was seen only once. The rearrangement uses TRBV5-1 and TRBJ2-3; D not certain. This CDR3 contains 15 residues. Trimming left V 0 bases short and J 1 base short, with 9 bases between. Germline V gene data show CDR1 as SGHRS and CDR2 as YFSETQ. Here the CDR3 reads CASSLELWGTDTQYF. CDR3 in DNA: TGCGCCAGCAGCTTGGAACTCTGGGGCACAGATACGCAGTATTTT.

A word on this clone: Other DNA sequences in the sample encode the same CDR3. V usage is TRBV5-4 and J usage is TRBJ2-7; the D is unclear. The CDR3 runs to 12 residues. V lost 0 bases, J lost 5 bases, and 6 bases lay in between. CDR1 is SGHNT, CDR2 YYREEE, per germline (reference sequence). The CDR3 here is CASSLVGNEQYF. The CDR3, as DNA: TGTGCCAGCAGCTTGGTAGGGAACGAGCAGTACTTC.

This clone was found once. The chain recombines TRBV5-1 with TRBJ2-2; D uncertain. The germline V gene has CDR1 SGHRS and CDR2 YFSETQ. V dropped 3 bases and J dropped 6 bases, with 9 bases sitting between them. The CDR3 length is 13 residues. The CDR3 is CASSSIQAGELFF. The CDR3, as DNA: TGCGCCAGCAGCTCGATTCAGGCCGGGGAGCTGTTTTTT.

The V and J genes are TRBV5-1 and TRBJ2-2; 7 nucleotides line up with TRBD2. The V gene end was trimmed by 0 bases and the J gene end by 1 base; junction bases not matched to a gene: 3. The CDR3 spans 16 residues. Germline CDR1 reads SGHRS; CDR2 reads YFSETQ. CDR3 loop: CASSLGPGGNTGELFF. In DNA, the CDR3 is TGCGCCAGCAGCTTGGGCCCGGGAGGGAACACCGGGGAGCTGTTTTTT.

The table lists this clone with a count of one. This chain links TRBV30 with TRBJ2-5, with 7 bases matching TRBD1. V dropped 3 bases and J dropped 9; count of bases not matched to a gene: 16. The CDR3 totals 15 residues. CDR1 is GTSNPN, CDR2 SVGIG, per germline (reference sequence). DNA for the CDR3: TGTGCCTGGAGCCTGTCGGGACAGCCCTTCGAGCCCCAGTACTTC. This sequence encodes CAWSLSGQPFEPQYF.

V usage is TRBV15 and J usage is TRBJ2-1; no firm D call. Trimming left V 2 bases short and J 6 bases short, with 11 bases between. Germline CDR1 and CDR2: LNHNV and YYDKDF (reference sequence). The CDR3 has 14 amino acids. CDR3 sequence: CATSRPRDLNEQFF. CDR3 nucleotides: TGTGCCACCAGCAGACCCCGCGACCTCAATGAGCAGTTCTTC.

In nucleotides, the CDR3 is TGCGCCAGCAGCTTGGCCCGGGGAGATGAGCAGTTCTTC. Encoded protein: CASSLARGDEQFF. V usage is TRBV5-1 and J usage is TRBJ2-1; D is possibly TRBD2 (5 bases). The CDR3 is 13 residues long. CDR1 is SGHRS and CDR2 is YFSETQ in the germline V gene. Trimming removed 0 bases at V and 8 bases at J, with 9 bases between.

As DNA, the CDR3 is TGTGCCAGCAGCCTCCGCCGGGGGGACGAGCAGTACTTC. Its protein is CASSLRRGDEQYF. The chain has TRBV4-2 and TRBJ2-5; TRBD2 agrees at 7 bases. The J call may be wrong; the DNA end is better matched by TRBJ2-7. Germline V gene sequence: CDR1 LGHNA, CDR2 YNFKEQ. This CDR3 is 13 amino acids long.